This TCR beta chain stems from a study of cytomegalovirus exposure and HLA in healthy donors. Study results and limitations: Presence/absence analyses assumed roughly uniform sequencing depth across donors, which may not hold.

Primers for the PCR totalled 60 Vbeta and 13 Jbeta. Profiled with immunoSEQ multiplex PCR; TCRdb holds only in-frame clones, not every one. This sample has 95,000 to 150,000 clones; 65% to 80% occur once, and the top ten carry over 10%. With 4 bases clipped from V and 7 bases from J, the junction kept 5 bases outside the gene matches. Looked up from germline, CDR1 is SGDLS and CDR2 is YYNGEE. The CDR3 length is 14 residues. With respect to this clone: What it recognizes is unknown.

The specimen was PBMCs. This TCR came from a woman in her thirties or forties in good health and CMV-seropositive. This sequence joins TRBV9 and TRBJ1-4; 9 positions agree with TRBD1. The CDR3 region is CASSSDRGAEKLFF. CDR3 nucleotide sequence: TGTGCCAGCAGCTCTGACAGGGGGGCTGAAAAACTGTTTTTT.